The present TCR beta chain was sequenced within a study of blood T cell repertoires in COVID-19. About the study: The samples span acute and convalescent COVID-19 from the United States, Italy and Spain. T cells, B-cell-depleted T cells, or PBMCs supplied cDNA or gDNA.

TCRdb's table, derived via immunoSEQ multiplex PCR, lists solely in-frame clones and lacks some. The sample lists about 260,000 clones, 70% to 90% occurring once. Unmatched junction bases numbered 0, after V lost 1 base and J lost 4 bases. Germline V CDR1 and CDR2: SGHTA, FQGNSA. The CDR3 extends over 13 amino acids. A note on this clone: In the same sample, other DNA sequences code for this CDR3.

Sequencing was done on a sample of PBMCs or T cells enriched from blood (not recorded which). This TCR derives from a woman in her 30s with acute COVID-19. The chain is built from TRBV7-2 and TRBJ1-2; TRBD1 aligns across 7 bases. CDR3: CASSLDRGYGYTF. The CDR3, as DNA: TGTGCCAGCAGCTTAGACAGGGGCTATGGCTACACCTTC.